These 32 T cell receptor beta chains were all obtained from the same sample, sequenced in a study of CXCR3-negative and CXCR3-positive naive CD8 T cells. Researchers prepared the TRB cDNA libraries using 5' RACE with UMI labels. TCRdb re-analyzed the 5' RACE reads; it lists each CDR3 protein once, without DNA. This sample's clone table lists 50,000 to 60,000 distinct CDR3 sequences. What was sequenced was naive CXCR3- CD8+ T cells from blood. Subset specified: CD45RO-CCR7+CD27+CD95- naive CD8+ T cells lacking CXCR3 (TNR3-). The receptors stem from a human donor in good health. Some clones in this sample may be carry-over from other donors' samples.

V and J are TRBV27 and TRBJ2-5. Germline-derived CDR1 and CDR2 are MNHEY and SMNVEV (reference sequence). The CDR3 is 13 amino acids. CDR3 sequence: CASSLEPAETQYF.

The rearrangement uses TRBV10-3 and TRBJ1-1. The CDR3 covers 16 residues. CDR1 and CDR2 (germline): ENHRY, SYGVKD. CDR3 sequence: CAISESFQAGNTEAFF.

This chain links TRBV14 with TRBJ2-3. The CDR3 spans 16 residues. Germline CDR1 reads SGHDN; CDR2 reads FVKESK. CDR3 loop: CASSQDLGAYTDTQYF.

The V call is TRBV12-3 or TRBV12-4, the J call TRBJ1-2; with no DNA, the TCRdb D assignment of TRBD1 cannot be verified. The CDR3 has 16 residues. CDR3 region: CASGPLTRGGGYGYTF.

This chain connects TRBV7-6 to TRBJ2-3; TCRdb indicates TRBD2, and absent DNA this call remains unverified. Germline values: CDR1 SGHVS, CDR2 FNYEAQ. The CDR3 runs 15 residues. The CDR3 here is CASSPRATNTDTQYF.

The chain uses TRBV29-1 and TRBJ2-7; the TRBD1 assignment by TCRdb is unverifiable without DNA. Germline lookup yields CDR1 SQVTM and CDR2 ANQGSEA. There are 12 residues in the CDR3. The CDR3 here is CSLRQGADEQYF.

The chain is built from TRBV14 and TRBJ1-4; the TCRdb call, TRBD1, lacks DNA for checking. The CDR3 extends over 16 amino acids. Germline CDR1 reads SGHDN; CDR2 reads FVKESK. CDR3 sequence reads: CASSQVAGGAYEKLFF.

The J gene is TRBJ2-5, the V gene TRBV27; TCRdb selects TRBD1, and the lack of DNA leaves this call unchecked. The CDR3 covers 14 residues. CDR1 and CDR2 (germline): MNHEY, SMNVEV (reference sequence). CDR3 protein: CASSLLGGKETQYF.

J is TRBJ2-7 and V is TRBV5-5; absent DNA, TCRdb's TRBD2 call cannot be checked. The CDR3 loop spans 16 amino acids. Germline CDR1 is SGHKS and CDR2 is YYEKEE (reference sequence). The CDR3 sequence: CASSLSRELPSYEQYF. The entire variable domain, with the rest obtained from reference TRBV5-5 and TRBJ2-7, is as follows: DAGVTQSPTHLIKTRGQQVTLRCSPISGHKSVSWYQQVLGQGPQFIFQYYEKEERGRGNFPDRFSARQFPNYSSELNVNALLLGDSALYLCASSLSRELPSYEQYFGPGTRLTVT.

The gene calls are TRBV12-3 or TRBV12-4 and TRBJ1-5; TCRdb's D gene call, TRBD1, goes unchecked for lack of DNA. The length of the CDR3 is 14 residues. This chain's CDR3 is CASTPGYSNQPQHF.

V and J are TRBV7-2 and TRBJ2-3; TCRdb reports TRBD1, a call that lacks DNA to check it against. This CDR3 has 16 residues. Germline values: CDR1 SGHTA, CDR2 FQGNSA. The CDR3 here is CASSLARGAGTDTQYF. Full variable domain (outside the CDR3, taken from reference TRBV7-2 and TRBJ2-3): GAGVSQSPSNKVTEKGKDVELRCDPISGHTALYWYRQSLGQGLEFLIYFQGNSAPDKSGLPSDRFSAERTGGSVSTLTIQRTQQEDSAVYLCASSLARGAGTDTQYFGPGTRLTVL.

This chain joins TRBV5-5 and TRBJ2-1; the TCRdb D gene call, TRBD1, has no DNA to confirm it. Germline V gene data show CDR1 as SGHKS and CDR2 as YYEKEE (reference sequence). This CDR3 is 17 amino acids long. This CDR3 reads CASSFPGTGGSYNEQFF.

This chain connects TRBV4-3 to TRBJ1-1. The CDR3 loop spans 16 amino acids. Germline CDR1 and CDR2: LGHNA and YSLEER. CDR3 residues: CASSQELRGWDTEAFF.

This chain links TRBV10-2 with TRBJ2-5; no DNA is available, so the TRBD1 call from TCRdb remains unchecked. The CDR3 has 13 residues. Germline CDR1 and CDR2: WSHSY and SAAADI. CDR3 region: CASTGQNQETQYF.

The rearrangement joins TRBV3-2 to TRBJ1-5; without DNA, the TCRdb call of TRBD1 cannot be checked. TRBV3-2 counts as a pseudogene. There are 12 residues in the CDR3. CDR3 loop: CADRDRSFPQHF.

The chain uses TRBV29-1 and TRBJ2-5; TCRdb indicates TRBD1, and absent DNA this call remains unverified. The CDR3 has 14 residues. CDR1 SQVTM and CDR2 ANQGSEA come from the germline V gene. CDR3 in amino acids: CSVPPHRAQETQYF.

J is TRBJ2-1 and V is TRBV9; the TCRdb call, TRBD2, lacks DNA for checking. This CDR3 has 16 amino acids. Per the germline V gene, CDR1 is SGDLS and CDR2 is YYNGEE. This chain's CDR3 is CASSVGGSGRIDEQFF.

The chain carries TRBV6-2 or TRBV6-3 and TRBJ2-7; TCRdb outputs TRBD2, but without DNA this stays unchecked. Germline values: CDR1 MNHEY, CDR2 SVGEGT. This CDR3 comprises 14 residues. This CDR3 is CASIVGLYSYEQYF.

The CDR3 loop is CAIGTPNQETQYF. The chain is built from TRBV10-3 and TRBJ2-5; TCRdb selects TRBD1, and the lack of DNA leaves this call unchecked. Germline loops: CDR1 ENHRY, CDR2 SYGVKD. This CDR3 region has 13 residues.

V is TRBV11-2 and J is TRBJ2-7; TCRdb's D gene call, TRBD1, goes unchecked for lack of DNA. Germline V lookup: CDR1 SGHAT, CDR2 FQNNGV. The CDR3 totals 16 residues. CDR3 residues: CASSLEGQGGPYEQYF.

The gene calls are TRBV7-3 and TRBJ1-5. The CDR3 totals 12 residues. CDR1 is SGHTA, CDR2 FQGTGA, per germline. CDR3 sequence: CASSPINQPQHF.

The CDR3 region is CASSIDRDGYTF. The rearrangement links TRBV19 to TRBJ1-2; TCRdb picks TRBD1, but there is no DNA to check that call. The germline V gene encodes CDR1 LNHDA and CDR2 SQIVND (reference sequence). The CDR3 covers 12 residues.

The chain joins TRBV7-3 to TRBJ2-3. Germline V CDR1 and CDR2: SGHTA, FQGTGA. The CDR3 covers 14 residues. This CDR3 reads CASSLGVSTDTQYF.

The genes are TRBV4-3 and TRBJ2-1; absent DNA, TCRdb's TRBD2 call cannot be checked. The CDR3 has 17 residues. Germline loops: CDR1 LGHNA, CDR2 YSLEER. This CDR3 is CASSQPGGQSSYNEQFF.

The gene calls are TRBV6-2 or TRBV6-3 and TRBJ2-7. Germline-derived CDR1 and CDR2 are MNHEY and SVGEGT. The CDR3 has 14 residues. CDR3: CASLDLVSPYEQYF.

CDR3 protein: CASSLAEGLSGNTIYF. V and J are TRBV5-1 and TRBJ1-3. Germline loops: CDR1 SGHRS, CDR2 YFSETQ. The CDR3 extends over 16 amino acids.

The chain combines TRBV29-1 with TRBJ1-1. The CDR3 contains 13 residues. Germline lookup yields CDR1 SQVTM and CDR2 ANQGSEA. The CDR3 is CSVEAGMNTEAFF.

CDR3 sequence reads: CASSQDRASDEQFF. The chain carries TRBV4-3 and TRBJ2-1; without DNA, the TCRdb call of TRBD2 cannot be checked. The V gene's germline CDR1 is LGHNA and CDR2 YSLEER. This CDR3 is built from 14 residues.

The chain has TRBV7-6 and TRBJ2-7; TCRdb's D gene call, TRBD1, goes unchecked for lack of DNA. Germline V gene data show CDR1 as SGHVS and CDR2 as FNYEAQ. The CDR3 totals 13 residues. CDR3 region: CASSPGGGYEQYF.

The V gene is TRBV27, the J gene TRBJ2-7; the D call from TCRdb, TRBD1, cannot be confirmed without DNA. Germline V gene lookup returns CDR1 MNHEY and CDR2 SMNVEV (reference sequence). This CDR3 has 15 amino acids. This chain's CDR3 is CASSADRGQGYEQYF.

The chain joins TRBV10-3 to TRBJ2-3; lacking DNA, the TRBD1 call made by TCRdb goes unchecked. The germline V gene encodes CDR1 ENHRY and CDR2 SYGVKD. The CDR3 contains 16 residues. This CDR3 is CAISESWAGATDTQYF.

This chain links TRBV20-1 with TRBJ1-4. This CDR3 contains 14 residues. Germline V gene sequence: CDR1 DFQATT, CDR2 SNEGSKA (reference sequence). CDR3 residues: CSARSTLGLEKLFF.